Detailed here is one T cell receptor (beta chain). This entry comes from a study of blood T cell repertoires in COVID-19. Study-level background: The United States, Italy and Spain supplied acute and convalescent COVID-19 samples. PBMCs, B-cell-depleted T cells, or T cells provided the cDNA or gDNA that made up the material.

As handled by the study authors: The assay estimated nucleated cells by amplifying reference gene primers. Sequencing used immunoSEQ multiplex PCR; TCRdb keeps in-frame clones, though not all of them. The V and J calls and the clone size are those of that table, but D and trimming were determined from the DNA. In the table there are about 140,000 clones, approximately 87% of which are singletons. This CDR3 is built from 15 residues. Per germline, CDR1 MDHEN and CDR2 SYDVKM. V lost 6 bases, J lost 4 bases, and 8 bases stayed unmatched. Specimen: peripheral blood. This receptor was taken from a woman aged 40 to 50 with acute or convalescent COVID-19. The V call is TRBV28, the J call TRBJ2-2; 7 bases agree with TRBD1. The CDR3 reads CASRAGGIGTGELFF. In nucleotides, the CDR3 is TGTGCCAGCAGGGCAGGGGGTATAGGCACCGGGGAGCTGTTTTTT.